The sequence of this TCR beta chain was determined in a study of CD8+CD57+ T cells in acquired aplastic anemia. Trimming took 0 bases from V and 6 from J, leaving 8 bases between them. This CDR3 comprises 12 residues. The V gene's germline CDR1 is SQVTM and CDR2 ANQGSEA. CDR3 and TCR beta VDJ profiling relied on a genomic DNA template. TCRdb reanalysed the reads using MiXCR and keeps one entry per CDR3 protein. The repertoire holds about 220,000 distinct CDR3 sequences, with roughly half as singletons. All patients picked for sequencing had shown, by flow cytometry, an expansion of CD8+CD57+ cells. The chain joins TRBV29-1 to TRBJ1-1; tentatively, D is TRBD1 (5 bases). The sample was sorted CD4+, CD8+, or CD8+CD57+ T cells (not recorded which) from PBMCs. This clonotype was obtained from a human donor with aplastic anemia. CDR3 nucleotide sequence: TGCAGCGTTGAAGACAGGGACCCTGAAGCTTTCTTT. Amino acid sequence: CSVEDRDPEAFF.